This TCR beta chain was recovered during a study of OX40 agonist ivuxolimab in advanced cancers. Study-wide results and limits: CD4+ and CD8+ T cells in blood underwent clonal expansion by week 6 at 0.1 to 3.0 mg/kg. More expanded clones were found, on average, in CD8+ than in CD4+ T cells.

Looked up from germline, CDR1 is SGHDN and CDR2 is FVKESK. The CDR3 runs 13 residues. Trimming removed 0 bases from V and 8 bases from J, with 7 bases in between. Here immunoSEQ multiplex PCR was the method, and the copy in TCRdb shows in-frame clones only, minus some. The table includes approximately 22,000 clones, around 84% detected once. In regard to this clone: As yet, its antigen is unknown.

The sample here was CD4+ or CD8+ T cells sorted from blood, taken in a trial of the OX40 agonist ivuxolimab. V usage is TRBV14 and J usage is TRBJ2-2; D gene uncertain. This receptor was obtained from an adult with an advanced solid tumor such as melanoma, head and neck, liver or kidney cancer. The CDR3 spells CASSQDLGGELFF. DNA for the CDR3: TGTGCCAGCAGCCAAGATCTGGGAGGGGAGCTGTTTTTT.